The 23 T cell receptor beta chains below all came from one sample that was sequenced in a study of CD8+ T cells in alopecia areata (dated by TCRdb to between 2017 and 2018). The library was made by the immunoSEQ multiplex PCR assay. RNA was extracted from all samples and reverse transcribed into cDNA as template for TCR sequencing. Not all clones reach the TCRdb copy of this immuneACCESS table, which keeps in-frame sequences only. Checked studies attribute under half of the gap to unresolved V genes and leave the rest unexplained. The sample has approximately 210,000 clones on record, 66% of them singletons. 1% to 1.5% of the sample is taken by the ten largest. What this sample's treatment or condition label stands for: oral pan-JAK inhibitor, 5-10 mg twice daily. Sequencing was performed on CD4+ T cells sorted from blood, taken at week 44, from a patient treated with tofacitinib. These receptors were obtained from a human donor with alopecia areata.

The rearrangement links TRBV11-2 to TRBJ1-5; maybe TRBD1 (5 bases). V was pared by 4 bases and J by 2 bases, with 6 bases between. The CDR3 extends over 13 amino acids. Germline-derived CDR1 and CDR2 are SGHAT and FQNNGV. CDR3 in amino acids: CASSSGGNQPQHF. CDR3 bases: TGTGCCAGCAGCTCGGGGGGCAATCAGCCCCAGCATTTT.

The chain links TRBV30 to TRBJ1-1; 8 positions agree with TRBD1. The V segment lost 0 bases and the J segment 10 bases; nucleotides outside the gene matches: 7. CDR3 length equals 13 residues. Germline values: CDR1 GTSNPN, CDR2 SVGIG (reference sequence). The CDR3 sequence: CAWSVLGQGRAFF. CDR3 DNA: TGTGCCTGGAGTGTCCTTGGACAGGGTCGAGCTTTCTTT.

The genes are TRBV6-5 and TRBJ1-2, with 8 positions matching TRBD1. The CDR3 runs 13 residues. Per the germline V gene, CDR1 is MNHEY and CDR2 is SVGAGI. V lost 6 bases, J lost 5 bases, and 5 bases stayed unmatched. CDR3 residues: CASSHRTGYGYTF. CDR3 sequence (DNA): TGTGCCAGCAGCCACCGGACAGGGTATGGCTACACCTTC.

V usage is TRBV15 and J usage is TRBJ2-5; 8 nucleotides agree with TRBD1. Germline CDR1 and CDR2: LNHNV and YYDKDF (reference sequence). The J segment lost 2 bases and the V segment lost 5 bases, leaving 7 bases of the junction unmatched. The CDR3 runs to 15 residues. In DNA, the CDR3 is TGTGCCACCAGCTCCCGACAGGGGCAGCAAGAGACCCAGTACTTC. Protein: CATSSRQGQQETQYF.

V usage is TRBV19 and J usage is TRBJ1-1; D uncertain. The CDR3 contains 13 residues. Germline loops: CDR1 LNHDA, CDR2 SQIVND (reference sequence). Trimming stripped 5 bases from V and 0 bases from J, with 7 bases between. DNA for the CDR3: TGTGCCAGTAGTGCCGATCTGAACACTGAAGCTTTCTTT. It translates to CASSADLNTEAFF.

The chain is built from TRBV27 and TRBJ1-5; D perhaps matches TRBD1 (6 bases). Trimming removed 1 base from V and 3 bases from J, with 13 bases in between. CDR1 MNHEY and CDR2 SMNVEV come from the germline V gene (reference sequence). This CDR3 region has 16 residues. The CDR3 reads CASSLWGDKANQPQHF. DNA for the CDR3: TGTGCCAGCAGTTTATGGGGGGACAAAGCCAATCAGCCCCAGCATTTT.

The chain joins TRBV27 to TRBJ2-3; no reliable D call. CDR1 MNHEY and CDR2 SMNVEV come from the germline V gene (reference sequence). The CDR3 has 14 amino acids. V lost 5 bases and J lost 0, with 9 bases in between. CDR3 DNA sequence: TGTGCCAGCAGTCCCCGGGTCAGCACAGATACGCAGTATTTT. It codes for CASSPRVSTDTQYF.

The genes are TRBV11-2 and TRBJ2-5; 10 bases are shared with TRBD1. After removal of 5 bases from V and 5 bases from J, the junction contained 2 bases not matched to a gene. Germline V gene sequence: CDR1 SGHAT, CDR2 FQNNGV. This CDR3 has 13 residues. This CDR3 reads CASSDRGRETQYF. The CDR3 DNA reads as TGTGCCAGCAGCGACAGGGGGCGGGAGACCCAGTACTTC.

Concerning this clone itself: This sample includes further DNA sequences coding for the same CDR3. The chain uses TRBV12-5 and TRBJ1-1; D call uncertain. The V gene's germline CDR1 is LGHNT and CDR2 FRNRAP. There are 12 residues in the CDR3. Trimming took 4 bases from V and 0 from J, leaving 3 bases between them. The CDR3 loop reads CASGSLNTEAFF. For the CDR3, the DNA is TGTGCTAGTGGTTCGCTGAACACTGAAGCTTTCTTT.

The V gene is TRBV11-2, the J gene TRBJ2-3, with D hard to call. The V gene's germline CDR1 is SGHAT and CDR2 FQNNGV. V was shortened by 5 bases and J by 6 bases, with 12 bases between the two germline ends. The CDR3 loop spans 13 amino acids. The CDR3 coding sequence is TGTGCCAGCAGCAGTTCAGTTCAGGATACGCAGTATTTT. Translating gives CASSSSVQDTQYF.

Worth noting for this clone: Within the sample, other DNA sequences also encode this same CDR3. The chain links TRBV29-1 to TRBJ2-6; no clear D. Germline assignment: CDR1 SQVTM and CDR2 ANQGSEA. CDR3 length: 12 residues. The ends were cut back, 4 bases at V and 1 base at J, with 2 bases in the middle. This CDR3 reads CSVGSGANVLTF. CDR3 nucleotide sequence: TGCAGCGTTGGGTCTGGGGCCAACGTCCTGACTTTC.

This clone showed up many times. The V call is TRBV7-9, the J call TRBJ2-7, with 9 bases lining up with TRBD2. Per germline, CDR1 SEHNR and CDR2 FQNEAQ (reference sequence). The CDR3 has 13 residues. V gave up 5 bases and J gave up 2 bases; unmatched junction bases: 1. For the CDR3, the DNA is TGTGCCAGCAGCCCTAGCGGGACCTACGAGCAGTACTTC. This encodes CASSPSGTYEQYF.

This clone has only a few counts. The CDR3 loop is CASSLDGRPNTEAFF. CDR3 bases: TGCGCCAGCAGCTTGGACGGCAGGCCGAACACTGAAGCTTTCTTT. The chain carries TRBV5-1 and TRBJ1-1; D remains ambiguous. This CDR3 has 15 residues. Germline V gene sequence: CDR1 SGHRS, CDR2 YFSETQ. V shed 0 bases and J shed 1 base, with 10 bases lying between them.

The rearrangement uses TRBV4-2 and TRBJ2-6; D gene unclear. The V and J ends lost 0 bases and 4 bases respectively, with 10 bases between them. The CDR3 totals 16 residues. Germline-derived CDR1 and CDR2 are LGHNA and YNFKEQ. CDR3 sequence (DNA): TGTGCCAGCAGCCAAGATTCGGTTTCCGGGGCCAACGTCCTGACTTTC. Translating gives CASSQDSVSGANVLTF.

The chain's CDR3 is CSVNGQGALNTEAFF. CDR3 bases: TGCAGCGTTAACGGACAGGGGGCTCTGAACACTGAAGCTTTCTTT. This rearrangement joins TRBV29-1 to TRBJ1-1, with 11 bases that match TRBD1. CDR1 and CDR2 from the germline V gene are SQVTM and ANQGSEA. The J segment lost 0 bases and the V segment lost 5 bases, leaving 5 bases of the junction unmatched. The CDR3 totals 15 residues. The variable domain in full, completed from reference TRBV29-1 and TRBJ1-1, reads SAVISQKPSRDICQRGTSLTIQCQVDSQVTMMFWYRQQPGQSLTLIATANQGSEATYESGFVIDKFPISRPNLTFSTLTVSNMSPEDSSIYLCSVNGQGALNTEAFFGQGTRLTVV.

This chain uses TRBV6-1 with TRBJ1-1, with 7 nucleotides matching TRBD1. The germline gives CDR1 MNHNS, CDR2 SASEGT. The CDR3 runs to 12 residues. Trimming took 7 bases from V and 1 from J; bases not matched to a gene: 0. CDR3 region: CASNRGNTEAFF. CDR3 in DNA: TGTGCCAGCAACAGGGGGAACACTGAAGCTTTCTTT.

This clone appeared a single time. The chain joins TRBV10-3 to TRBJ2-3, with D maybe TRBD2 (5 bases). V lost 7 bases and J lost 8, with 16 bases in between. CDR1 and CDR2 (germline): ENHRY, SYGVKD. This CDR3 is built from 13 residues. CDR3 DNA: TGTGCCATCACAAACGACCCTCGGGGTACGCAGTATTTT. Translation gives CAITNDPRGTQYF.

The chain uses TRBV11-1 and TRBJ2-2; 7 positions agree with TRBD1. Germline lookup yields CDR1 SGHAT and CDR2 FQDESV (reference sequence). This CDR3 is built from 15 residues. The ends lost 3 bases at V and 1 base at J; junction bases unmatched: 2. CDR3 sequence (DNA): TGTGCCAGCAGCTTTGGGACAGTGAACACCGGGGAGCTGTTTTTT. Its protein is CASSFGTVNTGELFF.

The rearrangement joins TRBV2 to TRBJ2-2; perhaps D is TRBD1 or TRBD2 (6 bases each). V gave up 4 bases and J gave up 1 base, with 10 bases separating them. This CDR3 is 15 amino acids long. Germline CDR1 is SNHLY and CDR2 is FYNNEI. DNA of the CDR3: TGTGCCAGCAGTGGAGGGGGAGGGAACACCGGGGAGCTGTTTTTT. Translated, it gives CASSGGGGNTGELFF. The full variable domain, rest sourced from reference TRBV2 and TRBJ2-2, is EPEVTQTPSHQVTQMGQEVILRCVPISNHLYFYWYRQILGQKVEFLVSFYNNEISEKSEIFDDQFSVERPDGSNFTLKIRSTKLEDSAMYFCASSGGGGNTGELFFGEGSRLTVL.

This chain connects TRBV30 to TRBJ2-1, with TRBD2 as a possible D gene (6 bases). V was trimmed by 0 bases and J by 3 bases, leaving 12 bases between them. The germline CDR1 and CDR2 sequences are GTSNPN and SVGIG (reference sequence). The CDR3 sequence is 15 residues long. The CDR3 protein is CAWSVLTGSYNEQFF. The CDR3 DNA sequence: TGTGCCTGGAGTGTACTGACCGGGAGCTACAATGAGCAGTTCTTC.

The chain joins TRBV19 to TRBJ1-1; D is undetermined. Trimming stripped 7 bases from V and 2 bases from J, with 11 bases between. The CDR3 consists of 13 residues. CDR1 is LNHDA, CDR2 SQIVND, per germline (reference sequence). The CDR3 region has the DNA TGTGCCAGTAAGTACCAGGCCAACACTGAAGCTTTCTTT. Translated: CASKYQANTEAFF. Looking up the rest from reference TRBV19 and TRBJ1-1 gives the full variable domain: DGGITQSPKYLFRKEGQNVTLSCEQNLNHDAMYWYRQDPGQGLRLIYYSQIVNDFQKGDIAEGYSVSREKKESFPLTVTSAQKNPTAFYLCASKYQANTEAFFGQGTRLTVV.

The genes are TRBV7-9 and TRBJ1-1; D call uncertain. V lost 5 bases to trimming and J lost 1 base, with 17 bases between them. Germline CDR1 SEHNR, CDR2 FQNEAQ (reference sequence). CDR3 length: 16 amino acids. DNA for the CDR3: TGTGCCAGCAGCCACGGCATGGAGGGCGCGAACACTGAAGCTTTCTTT. This sequence encodes CASSHGMEGANTEAFF.

This chain joins TRBV27 and TRBJ2-5; D is perhaps TRBD2 (6 bases). This CDR3 is built from 14 residues. The V end was cut by 4 bases, the J end by 5 bases, with 14 bases between. Germline V gives CDR1 MNHEY, CDR2 SMNVEV (reference sequence). The CDR3 DNA follows: TGTGCCAGCAGTTCGGGACTCCGGCGGGAGACCCAGTACTTC. Residues: CASSSGLRRETQYF.